This TCR beta chain was captured by sequencing in a study of PD-1 blockade in classical Hodgkin lymphoma. J lost 9 bases, V lost 0 bases, and 7 bases had no gene match. The CDR3 extends over 14 amino acids. The V gene's germline CDR1 is KGHSH and CDR2 LQKENI. Assay: immunoSEQ multiplex PCR; the TCRdb copy retains only in-frame clones and omits some. The sample shows some 150,000 clones, under 85% of them seen only once. Following autologous stem cell transplantation, relapse occurred in every patient, and exposure to brentuximab vedotin varied. In the case of this clone: Its antigen is unknown.

The study, taken as a whole, reports: Initiation of nivolumab under 1 year after ASCT led to exclusion of patients. As was reported, newly diagnosed patients showed lower baseline TCR diversity than healthy donors did. Complete responders entered with baseline diversity on par with newly diagnosed patients, the results showed.

Sequencing used peripheral blood mononuclear cells (PBMCs), obtained before the second cycle of nivolumab. This receptor was identified in a human donor with classical Hodgkin lymphoma. V is TRBV18 and J is TRBJ2-5; the match to TRBD1 covers 7 bases. The CDR3, as DNA: TGTGCCAGCTCACCACCAGGGACAGACTTGGCCCAGTACTTC. It specifies CASSPPGTDLAQYF.